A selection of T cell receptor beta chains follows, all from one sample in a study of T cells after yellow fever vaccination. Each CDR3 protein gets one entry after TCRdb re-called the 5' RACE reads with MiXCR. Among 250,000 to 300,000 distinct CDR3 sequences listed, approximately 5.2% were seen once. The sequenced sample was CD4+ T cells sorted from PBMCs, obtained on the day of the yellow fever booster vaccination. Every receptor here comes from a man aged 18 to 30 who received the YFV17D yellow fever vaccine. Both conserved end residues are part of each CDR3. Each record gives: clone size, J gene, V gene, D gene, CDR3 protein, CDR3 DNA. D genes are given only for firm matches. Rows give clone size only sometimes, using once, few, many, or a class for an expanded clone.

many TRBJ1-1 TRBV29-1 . CSVGEGKAFF TGCAGCGTTGGAGAAGGGAAAGCTTTCTTT
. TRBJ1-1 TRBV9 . CASSVDGVNTEAFF TGTGCCAGCAGCGTAGACGGGGTGAACACTGAAGCTTTCTTT
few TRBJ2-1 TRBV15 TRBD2 CATSWRGRDNEQFF TGTGCCACCAGCTGGCGGGGGAGAGACAATGAGCAGTTCTTC
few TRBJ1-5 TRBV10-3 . CAIGQQVNQPQHF TGTGCCATCGGACAGCAAGTCAATCAGCCCCAGCATTTT
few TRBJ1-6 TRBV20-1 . CSARGGRGTSYNSPLHF TGCAGTGCTAGAGGGGGGAGAGGGACCTCCTATAATTCACCCCTCCACTTT
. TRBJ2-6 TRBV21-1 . CASRGGQGVRWGANVLTF TGTGCCAGCAGAGGGGGACAGGGAGTGCGTTGGGGGGCCAACGTCCTGACTTTC
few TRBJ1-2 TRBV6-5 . CASTGVGYGYTF TGTGCCAGCACGGGGGTGGGCTATGGCTACACCTTC
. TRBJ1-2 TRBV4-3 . CASSQEGWHHGYTF TGCGCCAGCAGCCAAGAGGGGTGGCATCATGGCTACACCTTC
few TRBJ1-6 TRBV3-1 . CASSQDAGNSSPLHF TGTGCCAGCAGCCAAGATGCGGGGAATAGTTCACCCCTCCACTTT
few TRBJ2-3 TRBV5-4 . CASSPIDPVISNTDTQYF TGTGCCAGCAGCCCAATCGATCCGGTCATATCAAACACAGATACGCAGTATTTT
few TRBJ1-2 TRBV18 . CASSPLDGRYGYTF TGTGCCAGCTCACCACTGGACGGACGCTATGGCTACACCTTC
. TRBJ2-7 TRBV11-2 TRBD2 CASSLPGLAGYEQYF TGTGCCAGCAGCTTACCGGGACTAGCGGGTTACGAGCAGTACTTC
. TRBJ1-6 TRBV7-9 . CASSLGEGYSPLHF TGTGCCAGCAGCTTAGGGGAAGGTTATTCACCCCTCCACTTT
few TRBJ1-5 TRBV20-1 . CSARGPGVGGPQHF TGCAGTGCTAGGGGCCCCGGGGTCGGAGGGCCCCAGCATTTT
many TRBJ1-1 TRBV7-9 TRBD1 CASSMDRGLSEAFF TGTGCCAGCAGCATGGACAGGGGGCTCTCTGAAGCTTTCTTT
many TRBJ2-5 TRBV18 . CASSPPGDQETQYF TGTGCCAGCTCGCCACCGGGAGACCAAGAGACCCAGTACTTC
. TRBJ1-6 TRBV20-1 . CSAPKLPGQHNSPLHF TGCAGTGCCCCGAAGCTGCCGGGACAACATAATTCACCCCTCCACTTT
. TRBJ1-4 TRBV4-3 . CASSLNRGYGRKLFF TGCGCCAGCAGCCTCAATCGGGGCTACGGGAGGAAACTGTTTTTT
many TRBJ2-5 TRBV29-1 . CSGSTEYQETQYF TGCAGCGGGTCGACTGAGTATCAAGAGACCCAGTACTTC
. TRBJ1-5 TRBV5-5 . CASSWVTDQPQHF TGTGCCAGCAGCTGGGTGACTGATCAGCCCCAGCATTTT
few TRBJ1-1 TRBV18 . CASSPPARARVAFF TGTGCCAGCTCACCACCAGCCAGGGCCCGAGTTGCTTTCTTT
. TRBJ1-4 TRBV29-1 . CSAGSHQAGNEKLFF TGCAGCGCTGGATCCCATCAGGCAGGGAATGAAAAACTGTTTTTT
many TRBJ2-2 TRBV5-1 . CASSLRSGLGTGELFF TGCGCCAGCAGCTTGCGGTCGGGGCTCGGGACCGGGGAGCTGTTTTTT
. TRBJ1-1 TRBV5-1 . CASSFGGKNTEAFF TGCGCCAGCAGCTTCGGGGGGAAGAACACTGAAGCTTTCTTT
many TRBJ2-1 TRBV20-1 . CSASRVGDEQFF TGCAGTGCTAGCAGGGTAGGGGATGAGCAGTTCTTC
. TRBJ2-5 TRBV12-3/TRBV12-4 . CASSLSYREETQYF TGTGCCAGCAGTTTAAGTTACAGGGAAGAGACCCAGTACTTC
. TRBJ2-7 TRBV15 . CATSRAWRGYEQYF TGTGCCACCAGCAGAGCTTGGCGTGGCTACGAGCAGTACTTC
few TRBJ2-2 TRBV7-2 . CASSRSRPNTGELFF TGTGCCAGCAGCCGGTCGCGTCCTAACACCGGGGAGCTGTTTTTT
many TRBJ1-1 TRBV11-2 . CASSLDRGKAFF TGTGCCAGCAGCTTAGATAGAGGCAAAGCTTTCTTT